This T cell receptor (beta chain) was captured in a study of identical twins. General study results and limits: Out-of-frame sharing of TCR alpha in monozygotic twins was underestimated by models. Beta out-of-frame twin sharing showed a weaker excess. Interpretation of the results relied on cross-sectional statistical analysis and not on following the same donors.

Looked up from germline, CDR1 is SGHRS and CDR2 is YFSETQ. V lost 1 base and J lost 0; bases outside the gene matches: 9. This CDR3 comprises 19 residues. This clonotype was recorded at least ten times. Antigen: not known. A universal primer site was added by template switching, and unique molecular identifiers were carried by the cDNA. TCRdb recomputed calls from the 5' RACE reads with MiXCR, one row per CDR3 protein. Among about 150,000 distinct CDR3 sequences, 3.5% were seen once, and the ten largest hold more than 7%. This clonotype was sampled from a young man in good health. The chain uses TRBV5-1 and TRBJ2-5, with 13 bases identical to TRBD2. Sequencing was carried out using memory T cells sorted from blood. Here the CDR3 reads CASSLSGTSGTGYQETQYF. CDR3 sequence (DNA): TGCGCCAGCAGCTTGTCCGGGACTAGCGGGACGGGGTACCAAGAGACCCAGTACTTC.